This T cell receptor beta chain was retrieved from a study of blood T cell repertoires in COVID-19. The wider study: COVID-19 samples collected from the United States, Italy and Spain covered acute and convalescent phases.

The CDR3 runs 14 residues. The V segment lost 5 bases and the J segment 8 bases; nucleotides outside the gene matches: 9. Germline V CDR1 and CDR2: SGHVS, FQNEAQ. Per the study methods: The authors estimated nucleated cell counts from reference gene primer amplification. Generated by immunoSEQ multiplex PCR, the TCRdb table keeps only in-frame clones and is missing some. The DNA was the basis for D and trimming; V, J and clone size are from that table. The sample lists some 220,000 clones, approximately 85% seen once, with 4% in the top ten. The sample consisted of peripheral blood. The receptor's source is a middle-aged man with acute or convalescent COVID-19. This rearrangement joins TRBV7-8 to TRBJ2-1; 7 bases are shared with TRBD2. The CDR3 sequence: CASSPRTRLHEQFF. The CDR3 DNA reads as TGTGCCAGCAGCCCCAGGACTAGGTTACATGAGCAGTTCTTC. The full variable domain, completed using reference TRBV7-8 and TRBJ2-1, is GAGVSQSPRYKVAKRGQDVALRCDPISGHVSLFWYQQALGQGPEFLTYFQNEAQLDKSGLPSDRFFAERPEGSVSTLKIQRTQQEDSAVYLCASSPRTRLHEQFFGPGTRLTVL.